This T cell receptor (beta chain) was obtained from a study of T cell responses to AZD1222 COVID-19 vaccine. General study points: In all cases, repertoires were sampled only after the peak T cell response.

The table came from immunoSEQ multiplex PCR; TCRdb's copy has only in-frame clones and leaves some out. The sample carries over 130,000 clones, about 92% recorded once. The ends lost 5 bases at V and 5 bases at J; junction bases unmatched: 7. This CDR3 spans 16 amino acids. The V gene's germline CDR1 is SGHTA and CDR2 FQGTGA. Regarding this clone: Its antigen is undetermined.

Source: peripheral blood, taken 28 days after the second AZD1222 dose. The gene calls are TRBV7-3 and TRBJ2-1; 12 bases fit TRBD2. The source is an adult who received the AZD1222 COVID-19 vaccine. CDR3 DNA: TGTGCCAGCAGCCCGCAGGGACTAGCGGGCAACAATGAGCAGTTCTTC. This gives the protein CASSPQGLAGNNEQFF.